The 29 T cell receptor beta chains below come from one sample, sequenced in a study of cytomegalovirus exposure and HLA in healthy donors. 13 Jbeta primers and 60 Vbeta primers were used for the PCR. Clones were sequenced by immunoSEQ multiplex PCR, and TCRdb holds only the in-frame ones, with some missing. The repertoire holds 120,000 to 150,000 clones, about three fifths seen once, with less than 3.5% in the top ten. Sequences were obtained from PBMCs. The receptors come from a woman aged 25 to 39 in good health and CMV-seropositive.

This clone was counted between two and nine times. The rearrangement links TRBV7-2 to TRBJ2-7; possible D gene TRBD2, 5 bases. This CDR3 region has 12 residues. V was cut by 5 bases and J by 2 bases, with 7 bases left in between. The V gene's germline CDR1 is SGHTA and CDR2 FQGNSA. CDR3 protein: CASSPGAYEQYF. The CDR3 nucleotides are TGTGCCAGCAGCCCCGGGGCCTACGAGCAGTACTTC.

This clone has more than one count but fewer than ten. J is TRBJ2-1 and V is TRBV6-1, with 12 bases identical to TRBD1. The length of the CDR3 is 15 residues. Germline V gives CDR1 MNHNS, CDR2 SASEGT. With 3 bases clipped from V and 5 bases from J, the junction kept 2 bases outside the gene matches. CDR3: CASSDGTGGHNEQFF. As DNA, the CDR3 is TGTGCCAGCAGTGACGGGACAGGGGGCCACAATGAGCAGTTCTTC.

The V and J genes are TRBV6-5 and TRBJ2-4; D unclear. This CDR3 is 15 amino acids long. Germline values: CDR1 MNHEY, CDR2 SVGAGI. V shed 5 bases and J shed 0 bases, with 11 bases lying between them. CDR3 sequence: CASSRANLAKNIQYF. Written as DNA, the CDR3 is TGTGCCAGCAGTAGAGCGAACCTAGCCAAAAACATTCAGTACTTC.

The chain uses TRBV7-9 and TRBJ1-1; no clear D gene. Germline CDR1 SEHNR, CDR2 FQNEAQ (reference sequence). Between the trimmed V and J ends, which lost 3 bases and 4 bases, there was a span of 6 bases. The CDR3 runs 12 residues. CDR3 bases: TGTGCCAGCAGCTTTCAGGTCACTGAAGCTTTCTTT. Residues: CASSFQVTEAFF. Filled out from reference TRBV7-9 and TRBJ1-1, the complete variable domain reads DTGVSQNPRHKITKRGQNVTFRCDPISEHNRLYWYRQTLGQGPEFLTYFQNEAQLEKSRLLSDRFSAERPKGSFSTLEIQRTEQGDSAMYLCASSFQVTEAFFGQGTRLTVV.

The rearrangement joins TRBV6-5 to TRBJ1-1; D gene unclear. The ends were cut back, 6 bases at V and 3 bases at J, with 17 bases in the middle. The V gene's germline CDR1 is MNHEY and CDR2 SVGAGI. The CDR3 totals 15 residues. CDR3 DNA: TGTGCCAGCAGCCCCCAACCGGGTCTTTACACTGAAGCTTTCTTT. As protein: CASSPQPGLYTEAFF.

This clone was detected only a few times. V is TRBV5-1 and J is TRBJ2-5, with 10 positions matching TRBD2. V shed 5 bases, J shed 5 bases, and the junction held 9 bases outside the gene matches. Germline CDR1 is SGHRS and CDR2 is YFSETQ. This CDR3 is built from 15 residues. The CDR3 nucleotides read TGCGCCAGCAGGAGCCAACTAGCGGGGAGCGAGACCCAGTACTTC. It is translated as CASRSQLAGSETQYF. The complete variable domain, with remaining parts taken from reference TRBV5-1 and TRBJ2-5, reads KAGVTQTPRYLIKTRGQQVTLSCSPISGHRSVSWYQQTPGQGLQFLFEYFSETQRNKGNFPGRFSGRQFSNSRSEMNVSTLELGDSALYLCASRSQLAGSETQYFGPGTRLLVL.

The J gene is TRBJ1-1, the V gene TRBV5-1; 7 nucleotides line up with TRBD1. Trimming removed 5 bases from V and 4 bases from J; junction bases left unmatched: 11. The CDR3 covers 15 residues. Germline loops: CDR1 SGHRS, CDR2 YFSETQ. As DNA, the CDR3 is TGCGCCAGCAGTGAGGAGGGGGCGGGAGGCACTGAAGCTTTCTTT. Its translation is CASSEEGAGGTEAFF. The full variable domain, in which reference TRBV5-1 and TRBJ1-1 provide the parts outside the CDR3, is KAGVTQTPRYLIKTRGQQVTLSCSPISGHRSVSWYQQTPGQGLQFLFEYFSETQRNKGNFPGRFSGRQFSNSRSEMNVSTLELGDSALYLCASSEEGAGGTEAFFGQGTRLTVV.

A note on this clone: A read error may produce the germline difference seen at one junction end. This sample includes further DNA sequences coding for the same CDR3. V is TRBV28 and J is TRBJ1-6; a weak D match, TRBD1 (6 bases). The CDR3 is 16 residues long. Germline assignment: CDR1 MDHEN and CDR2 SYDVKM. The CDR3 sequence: CASRTPTGYRNSPLHF. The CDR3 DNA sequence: TGTGCCAGCAGGACCCCCACAGGGTATAGGAATTCCCCCCTCCACTTT.

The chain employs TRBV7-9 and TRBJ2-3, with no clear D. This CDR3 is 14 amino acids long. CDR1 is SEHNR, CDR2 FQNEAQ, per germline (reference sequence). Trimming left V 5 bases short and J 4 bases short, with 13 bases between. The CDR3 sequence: CASSLLRLPDTQYF. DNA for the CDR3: TGTGCCAGCAGCCTCCTCCGACTCCCAGATACGCAGTATTTT.

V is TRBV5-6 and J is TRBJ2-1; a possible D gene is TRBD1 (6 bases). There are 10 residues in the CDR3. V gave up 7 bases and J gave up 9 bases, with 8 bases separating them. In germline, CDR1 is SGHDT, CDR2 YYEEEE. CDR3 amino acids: CASGTSEQFF. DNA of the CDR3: TGTGCCAGCGGGACATCTGAGCAGTTCTTC.

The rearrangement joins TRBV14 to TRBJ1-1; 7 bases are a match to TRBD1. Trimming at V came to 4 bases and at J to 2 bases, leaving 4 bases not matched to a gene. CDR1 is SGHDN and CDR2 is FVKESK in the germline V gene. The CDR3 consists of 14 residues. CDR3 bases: TGTGCCAGCAGCCGGTGGGACAGAAACACTGAAGCTTTCTTT. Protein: CASSRWDRNTEAFF.

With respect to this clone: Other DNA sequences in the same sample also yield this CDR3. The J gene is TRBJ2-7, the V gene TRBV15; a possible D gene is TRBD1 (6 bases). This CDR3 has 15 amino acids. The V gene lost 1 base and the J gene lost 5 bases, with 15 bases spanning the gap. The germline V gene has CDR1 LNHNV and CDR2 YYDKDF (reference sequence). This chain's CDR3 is CATSRGQGQVNEQYF. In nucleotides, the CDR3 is TGTGCCACCAGCAGAGGTCAGGGGCAGGTGAACGAGCAGTACTTC.

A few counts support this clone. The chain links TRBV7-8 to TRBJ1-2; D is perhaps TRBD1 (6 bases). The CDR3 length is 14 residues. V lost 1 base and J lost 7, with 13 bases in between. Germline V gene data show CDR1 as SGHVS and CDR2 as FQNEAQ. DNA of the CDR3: TGTGCCAGCAGCTTAGAAAGACAGGCGGGTGGCTACACCTTC. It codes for CASSLERQAGGYTF. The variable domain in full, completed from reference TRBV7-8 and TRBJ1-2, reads GAGVSQSPRYKVAKRGQDVALRCDPISGHVSLFWYQQALGQGPEFLTYFQNEAQLDKSGLPSDRFFAERPEGSVSTLKIQRTQQEDSAVYLCASSLERQAGGYTFGSGTRLTVV.

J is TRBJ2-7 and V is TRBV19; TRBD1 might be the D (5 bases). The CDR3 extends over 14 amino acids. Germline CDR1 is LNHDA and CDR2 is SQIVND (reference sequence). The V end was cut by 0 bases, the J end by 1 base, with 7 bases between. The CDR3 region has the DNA TGTGCCAGTAGTATAGATGGACAATCCTACGAGCAGTACTTC. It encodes CASSIDGQSYEQYF.

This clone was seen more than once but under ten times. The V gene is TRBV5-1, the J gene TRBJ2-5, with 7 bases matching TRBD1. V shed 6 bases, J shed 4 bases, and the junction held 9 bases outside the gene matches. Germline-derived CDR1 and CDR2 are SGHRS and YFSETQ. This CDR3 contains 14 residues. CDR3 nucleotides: TGCGCCAGCACCTCGAGGGGGCGAGGAGAGACCCAGTACTTC. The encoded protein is CASTSRGRGETQYF. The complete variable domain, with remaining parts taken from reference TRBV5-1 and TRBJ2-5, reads KAGVTQTPRYLIKTRGQQVTLSCSPISGHRSVSWYQQTPGQGLQFLFEYFSETQRNKGNFPGRFSGRQFSNSRSEMNVSTLELGDSALYLCASTSRGRGETQYFGPGTRLLVL.

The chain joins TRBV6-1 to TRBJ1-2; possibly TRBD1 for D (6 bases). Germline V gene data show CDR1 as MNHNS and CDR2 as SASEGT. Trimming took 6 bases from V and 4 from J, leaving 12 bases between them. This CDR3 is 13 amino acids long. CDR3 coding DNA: TGTGCCAGCAGAGTAGTGACAGGCTATGGCTACACCTTC. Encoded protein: CASRVVTGYGYTF.

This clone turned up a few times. The CDR3 here is CASSGGQWGNYEQYF. The CDR3 DNA is TGTGCCAGCAGTGGGGGACAGTGGGGAAACTACGAGCAGTACTTC. The chain joins TRBV6-1 to TRBJ2-7; TRBD1 matches 7 bases. Germline V lookup: CDR1 MNHNS, CDR2 SASEGT. With 4 bases clipped from V and 3 bases from J, the junction kept 9 bases outside the gene matches. The CDR3 runs 15 residues.

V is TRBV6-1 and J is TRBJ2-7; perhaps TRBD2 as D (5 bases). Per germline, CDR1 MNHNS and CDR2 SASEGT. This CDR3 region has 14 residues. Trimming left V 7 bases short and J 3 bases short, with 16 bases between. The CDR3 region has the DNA TGTGCCAGCACCAGACGTGGTGCGGGCTACGAGCAGTACTTC. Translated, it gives CASTRRGAGYEQYF.

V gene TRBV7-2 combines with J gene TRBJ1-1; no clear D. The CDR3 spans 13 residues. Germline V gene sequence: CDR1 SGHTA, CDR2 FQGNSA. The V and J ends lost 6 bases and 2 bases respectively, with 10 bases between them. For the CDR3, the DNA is TGTGCCAGCAGTCTCGAGGTCAACACTGAAGCTTTCTTT. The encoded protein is CASSLEVNTEAFF.

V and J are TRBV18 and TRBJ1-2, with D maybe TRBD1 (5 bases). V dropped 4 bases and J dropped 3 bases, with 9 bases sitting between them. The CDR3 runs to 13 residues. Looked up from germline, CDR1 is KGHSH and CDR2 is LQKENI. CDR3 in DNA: TGTGCCAGCTCACTCTCGACAGACTATGGCTACACCTTC. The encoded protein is CASSLSTDYGYTF.

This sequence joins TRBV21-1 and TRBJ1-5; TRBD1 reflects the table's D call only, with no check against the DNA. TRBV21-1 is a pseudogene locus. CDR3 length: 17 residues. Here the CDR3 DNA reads TGTGCCAGCAGCGGGGGGACAGGGGGCGCTGGCAATCAGCCCCAGCATTTT. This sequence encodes CASSGGTGGAGNQPQHF.

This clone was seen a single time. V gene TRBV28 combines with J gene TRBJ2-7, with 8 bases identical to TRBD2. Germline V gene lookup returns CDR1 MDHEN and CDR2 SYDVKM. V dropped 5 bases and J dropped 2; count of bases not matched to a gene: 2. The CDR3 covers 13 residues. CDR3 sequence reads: CASSTGGPYEQYF. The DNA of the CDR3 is TGTGCCAGCAGTACGGGGGGGCCCTACGAGCAGTACTTC.

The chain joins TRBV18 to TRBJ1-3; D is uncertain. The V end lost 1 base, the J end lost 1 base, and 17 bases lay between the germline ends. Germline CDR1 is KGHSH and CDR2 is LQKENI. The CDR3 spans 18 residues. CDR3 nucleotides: TGTGCCAGCTCACCACGCCGATCCTACGCGGAGTCTGGAAACACCATATATTTT. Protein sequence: CASSPRRSYAESGNTIYF.

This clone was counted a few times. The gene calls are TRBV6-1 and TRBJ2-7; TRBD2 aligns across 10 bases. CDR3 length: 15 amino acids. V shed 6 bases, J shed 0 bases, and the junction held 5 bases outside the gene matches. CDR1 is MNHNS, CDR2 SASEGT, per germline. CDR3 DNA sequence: TGTGCCAGCAGCAGACTAGCGGGCAGCTCCTACGAGCAGTACTTC. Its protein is CASSRLAGSSYEQYF.

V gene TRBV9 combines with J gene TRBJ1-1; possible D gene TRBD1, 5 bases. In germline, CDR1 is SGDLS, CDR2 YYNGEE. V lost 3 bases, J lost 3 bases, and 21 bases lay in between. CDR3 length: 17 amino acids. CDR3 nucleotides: TGTGCCAGCAGCGCCCCCCCGGGGGGACCTCTGGACACTGAAGCTTTCTTT. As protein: CASSAPPGGPLDTEAFF.

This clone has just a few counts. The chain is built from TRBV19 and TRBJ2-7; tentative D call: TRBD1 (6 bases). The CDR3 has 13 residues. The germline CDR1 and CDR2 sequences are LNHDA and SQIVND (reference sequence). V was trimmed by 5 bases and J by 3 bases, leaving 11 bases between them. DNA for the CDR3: TGTGCCAGTAGTCCCGGACAGAGCTACGAGCAGTACTTC. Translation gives CASSPGQSYEQYF.

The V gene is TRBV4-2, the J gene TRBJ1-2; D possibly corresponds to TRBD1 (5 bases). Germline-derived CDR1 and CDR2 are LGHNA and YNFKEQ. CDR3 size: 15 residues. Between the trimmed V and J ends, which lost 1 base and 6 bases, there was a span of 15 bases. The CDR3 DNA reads TGTGCCAGCAGCCAAGCTGCGGGACCCTTGAATGGCTACACCTTC. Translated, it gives CASSQAAGPLNGYTF.

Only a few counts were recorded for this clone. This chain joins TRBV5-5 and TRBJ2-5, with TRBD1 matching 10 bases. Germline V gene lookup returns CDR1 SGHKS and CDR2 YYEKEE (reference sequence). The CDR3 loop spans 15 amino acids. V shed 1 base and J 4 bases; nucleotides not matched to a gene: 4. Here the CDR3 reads CASSLFRDRGETQYF. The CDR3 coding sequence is TGTGCCAGCAGCTTGTTCCGGGACAGGGGAGAGACCCAGTACTTC.

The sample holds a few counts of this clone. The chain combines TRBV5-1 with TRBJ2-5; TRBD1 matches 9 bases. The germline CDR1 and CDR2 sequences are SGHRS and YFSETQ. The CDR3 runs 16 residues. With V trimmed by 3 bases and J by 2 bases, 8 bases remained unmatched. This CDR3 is CASSWGTGSLQETQYF. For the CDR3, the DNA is TGCGCCAGCAGCTGGGGGACAGGGTCCCTACAAGAGACCCAGTACTTC.